One sample yielded the 32 T cell receptor beta chains listed below, sequenced in a study of CD4 T cells in relation to SARS-CoV-2 and coronaviruses. No antigen has been identified for these receptors. The data were produced by immunoSEQ multiplex PCR, yet TCRdb's version contains in-frame clones alone and is incomplete. The repertoire consists of some 30,000 clones, with around 84% occurring once and the leading ten covering 20%. Before the COVID-19 pandemic, during about 2010-2018, CD4+ T cells were taken from unexposed donors. After ten to eleven days of culture, CD4+ T cells were isolated. Material: CD4+ T cells from PBMCs, cultured in vitro. The receptors were sampled from a human donor in good health.

The V gene is TRBV7-3, the J gene TRBJ1-2; no definite D call. Germline CDR1 and CDR2: SGHTA and FQGTGA. CDR3 length: 13 residues. V was cut by 2 bases and J by 8 bases, with 12 bases left in between. CDR3 nucleotides: TGTGCCAGCAGCTTAGTCCCAAGGCAAGGCTACACCTTC. Residues: CASSLVPRQGYTF.

The chain uses TRBV4-3 and TRBJ1-5; D unclear. The germline CDR1 and CDR2 sequences are LGHNA and YSLEER. V was shortened by 4 bases and J by 7 bases, with 11 bases between the two germline ends. The CDR3 covers 13 residues. The CDR3 region has the DNA TGCGCCAGCAGCCTCACGGTCGAGCAGCCCCAGCATTTT. It yields the protein CASSLTVEQPQHF.

The rearrangement uses TRBV10-1 and TRBJ2-5; no definite D call. The V end lost 6 bases, the J end lost 5 bases, and 13 bases lay between the germline ends. The germline CDR1 and CDR2 sequences are WNHNN and SYGVQD (reference sequence). CDR3 length: 13 amino acids. The CDR3 loop reads CASSRDPGETQYF. CDR3 sequence (DNA): TGCGCCAGCAGCCGCGACCCGGGCGAGACCCAGTACTTC.

This chain connects TRBV3-1 (or the pseudogene TRBV3-2) to TRBJ2-3; 7 bases line up with TRBD2. This CDR3 has 14 amino acids. In germline, CDR1 is LGHDT, CDR2 YNNKEL (reference sequence). Losses at the gene ends were 3 bases for V and 3 bases for J; bases not matched to a gene: 3. CDR3 DNA: TGTGCCAGCAGCCAGGGACTACTTACAGATACGCAGTATTTT. Its protein is CASSQGLLTDTQYF.

This sequence joins TRBV4-1 and TRBJ2-2; 8 bases fit TRBD1. Germline loops: CDR1 MGHRA, CDR2 YSYEKL. The CDR3 is 16 residues long. After removal of 4 bases from V and 4 bases from J, the junction contained 8 bases not matched to a gene. The CDR3 DNA reads as TGCGCCAGCAGCCCCCTGACAGGGGCCCTCACCGGGGAGCTGTTTTTT. Amino acids: CASSPLTGALTGELFF.

The V call is TRBV4-1, the J call TRBJ2-1; 12 nucleotides agree with TRBD2. The CDR3 loop spans 20 amino acids. Germline V CDR1 and CDR2: MGHRA, YSYEKL. Unmatched junction bases numbered 16, after V lost 2 bases and J lost 5 bases. CDR3 nucleotide sequence: TGCGCCAGCAGCCAACCCAAACTAGCGGGGGGCCTGACTGAGGACAATGAGCAGTTCTTC. Translated: CASSQPKLAGGLTEDNEQFF.

The genes are TRBV25-1 and TRBJ2-5, with D possibly being TRBD1 or TRBD2 (6 bases each). This CDR3 region has 18 residues. Germline V gives CDR1 MGHDK, CDR2 SYGVNS. V gave up 1 base and J gave up 4 bases, with 22 bases separating them. The CDR3 DNA reads as TGTGCCAGCAGTGAATGGGAACACAAACGGGGGCGCGGAGAGACCCAGTACTTC. Translation gives CASSEWEHKRGRGETQYF.

The chain uses TRBV19 and TRBJ1-2, with D uncertain. The CDR3 loop spans 13 amino acids. V was clipped by 3 bases and J by 4 bases, with 9 bases between them. Germline V gene lookup returns CDR1 LNHDA and CDR2 SQIVND (reference sequence). The CDR3: CASSIGRTYGYTF. CDR3 sequence (DNA): TGTGCCAGTAGTATTGGCAGAACCTATGGCTACACCTTC.

There are a few counts of this clone. J is TRBJ2-1 and V is TRBV7-9, with 9 bases lining up with TRBD1. From germline, CDR1 is SEHNR and CDR2 FQNEAQ (reference sequence). The CDR3 loop spans 15 amino acids. The ends lost 6 bases at V and 4 bases at J; junction bases unmatched: 7. The CDR3 DNA follows: TGTGCCAGCAGTTCCTTCGGGACAGGGTACAATGAGCAGTTCTTC. Protein product: CASSSFGTGYNEQFF.

J is TRBJ2-6 and V is TRBV29-1, with unresolved D. Deletions cut 4 bases from V and 0 bases from J, with 7 bases between. The CDR3 contains 14 residues. Germline values: CDR1 SQVTM, CDR2 ANQGSEA. The CDR3, as DNA: TGCAGCGTTGTCGGAAGCTCTGGGGCCAACGTCCTGACTTTC. Translation: CSVVGSSGANVLTF.

V is TRBV7-2 and J is TRBJ1-3, with D unresolved. Germline V gene data show CDR1 as SGHTA and CDR2 as FQGNSA. With 0 bases removed from V and 4 bases from J, the gap between germline ends came to 19 bases. CDR3 length: 18 residues. CDR3 sequence (DNA): TGTGCCAGCAGCTTAGCTTATACTGGCAGCCTCGGGGGAAACACCATATATTTT. Residues: CASSLAYTGSLGGNTIYF.

This clone was seen just once. This chain connects TRBV5-4 to TRBJ2-7, with D possibly TRBD2 on 5 matching bases. Germline lookup yields CDR1 SGHNT and CDR2 YYREEE (reference sequence). The CDR3 extends over 12 amino acids. V was cut by 2 bases and J by 6 bases, with 9 bases left in between. CDR3 sequence (DNA): TGTGCCAGCAGCTTCGCGGGCTTCGAGCAGTACTTC. Translation gives CASSFAGFEQYF.

Written as DNA, the CDR3 is TGTGCCAGCTCACCACTCCGGACAGGAGGAAACACCATATATTTT. Its translation is CASSPLRTGGNTIYF. The chain employs TRBV18 and TRBJ1-3, with 7 positions matching TRBD1. The CDR3 sequence is 15 residues long. The ends lost 1 base at V and 4 bases at J; junction bases unmatched: 4. Germline V CDR1 and CDR2: KGHSH, LQKENI.

This clone appeared a few times. The chain links TRBV5-1 to TRBJ1-1, with a weak D call TRBD1 (6 bases). CDR3 length: 13 residues. Germline V gene data show CDR1 as SGHRS and CDR2 as YFSETQ. V dropped 2 bases and J dropped 5 bases, with 10 bases sitting between them. The CDR3 nucleotides are TGCGCCAGCAGCTTACAGGGAGAGACTGAAGCTTTCTTT. It translates to CASSLQGETEAFF.

The gene calls are TRBV19 and TRBJ2-5; 8 nucleotides agree with TRBD1. The junction had 5 bases not matched to a gene; V was cut back by 4 bases and J by 4 bases. Per germline, CDR1 LNHDA and CDR2 SQIVND (reference sequence). The CDR3 spans 14 residues. The CDR3 sequence: CASSRNRGVETQYF. For the CDR3, the DNA is TGTGCCAGTAGTAGAAACAGGGGGGTAGAGACCCAGTACTTC.

The rearrangement joins TRBV9 to TRBJ2-1; 8 bases are a match to TRBD1. The CDR3 is 14 amino acids. V was clipped by 0 bases and J by 8 bases; unmatched bases: 4. Germline-derived CDR1 and CDR2 are SGDLS and YYNGEE. CDR3 nucleotide sequence: TGTGCCAGCAGCGTAGGACAGGGGACGTATGAGCAGTTCTTC. This codes for CASSVGQGTYEQFF.

V is TRBV18 and J is TRBJ1-1, with 7 bases identical to TRBD1. CDR1 is KGHSH and CDR2 is LQKENI in the germline V gene. CDR3 size: 16 residues. After removal of 1 base from V and 6 bases from J, the junction contained 11 bases not matched to a gene. CDR3 amino acids: CASSPQESGGGPEAFF. DNA of the CDR3: TGTGCCAGCTCACCACAGGAATCAGGGGGTGGCCCTGAAGCTTTCTTT.

The gene calls are TRBV3-1 (or the pseudogene TRBV3-2) and TRBJ2-5; 11 bases are a match to TRBD2. With V trimmed by 4 bases and J by 5 bases, 6 bases remained unmatched. The germline CDR1 and CDR2 sequences are LGHDT and YNNKEL (reference sequence). This CDR3 is built from 15 residues. CDR3 loop: CASSLRLAGRETQYF. The CDR3 nucleotides read TGTGCCAGCAGCCTTCGACTAGCGGGGAGGGAGACCCAGTACTTC.

The chain uses TRBV7-2 and TRBJ2-7; D not certain. Trimming pared 1 base from V and 2 bases from J, leaving 9 bases between. The CDR3 length is 14 residues. Germline CDR1 and CDR2: SGHTA and FQGNSA. The CDR3 spells CASSLGIGAYEQYF. For the CDR3, the DNA is TGTGCCAGCAGCTTAGGGATTGGCGCCTACGAGCAGTACTTC.

The chain employs TRBV25-1 and TRBJ1-2; D is perhaps TRBD1 (5 bases). This CDR3 contains 12 residues. Germline CDR1 and CDR2: MGHDK and SYGVNS. Trimming took off 4 bases at V and 8 bases at J, with 11 bases between the two ends. The CDR3 sequence: CASSVSAGGYTF. Here the CDR3 DNA reads TGTGCCAGCAGTGTTTCGGCAGGGGGCTACACCTTC.

The rearrangement links TRBV7-9 to TRBJ1-2; TRBD1 is a possible D gene (5 bases). The V gene lost 8 bases and the J gene lost 2 bases, with 21 bases spanning the gap. The CDR3 contains 16 residues. Germline V gene lookup returns CDR1 SEHNR and CDR2 FQNEAQ (reference sequence). The CDR3 DNA follows: TGTGCCAGCCGAAGGGGCCCGGGCGGACTGAACTATGGCTACACCTTC. This sequence encodes CASRRGPGGLNYGYTF. Full variable domain (outside the CDR3, taken from reference TRBV7-9 and TRBJ1-2): DTGVSQNPRHKITKRGQNVTFRCDPISEHNRLYWYRQTLGQGPEFLTYFQNEAQLEKSRLLSDRFSAERPKGSFSTLEIQRTEQGDSAMYLCASRRGPGGLNYGYTFGSGTRLTVV.

This rearrangement joins TRBV19 to TRBJ2-3; the D gene could be TRBD1 or TRBD2 (5 bases each). V lost 2 bases to trimming and J lost 10 bases, with 16 bases between them. This CDR3 has 14 residues. The germline V gene encodes CDR1 LNHDA and CDR2 SQIVND (reference sequence). CDR3 nucleotide sequence: TGTGCCAGTAGTATAAACTCAGGGCAGGGAGCGCAGTATTTT. Translating it yields CASSINSGQGAQYF. Based on the CDR3 plus reference TRBV19 and TRBJ2-3, the full variable domain is DGGITQSPKYLFRKEGQNVTLSCEQNLNHDAMYWYRQDPGQGLRLIYYSQIVNDFQKGDIAEGYSVSREKKESFPLTVTSAQKNPTAFYLCASSINSGQGAQYFGPGTRLTVL.

V and J are TRBV19 and TRBJ1-5, with a weak D call TRBD1 (6 bases). V was cut by 9 bases and J by 6 bases, with 15 bases left in between. The CDR3 consists of 13 residues. Germline loops: CDR1 LNHDA, CDR2 SQIVND (reference sequence). The chain's CDR3 is CASLQGLGQPQHF. In DNA, the CDR3 is TGTGCCAGCCTACAGGGTTTAGGTCAGCCCCAGCATTTT.

J is TRBJ1-5 and V is TRBV6-5; 7 nucleotides align to TRBD1. CDR3 length equals 13 residues. The germline V gene encodes CDR1 MNHEY and CDR2 SVGAGI. Losses at the gene ends were 8 bases for V and 9 bases for J; bases not matched to a gene: 10. This chain's CDR3 is CASGTASVAPQHF. The CDR3 DNA reads as TGTGCCAGCGGGACAGCCTCAGTGGCGCCCCAGCATTTT.

CDR3 residues: CASSPSDSSGNTIYF. CDR3 in DNA: TGTGCCAGCAGTCCCTCGGACAGCTCTGGAAACACCATATATTTT. The chain uses TRBV6-5 and TRBJ1-3; TRBD1 might be the D (6 bases). This CDR3 contains 15 residues. In germline, CDR1 is MNHEY, CDR2 SVGAGI. V gave up 5 bases and J gave up 0 bases, with 11 bases separating them.

This chain joins TRBV4-1 and TRBJ2-3; no clear D gene. The CDR3 runs to 12 residues. Trimming removed 0 bases from V and 11 bases from J, with 9 bases in between. CDR1 is MGHRA, CDR2 YSYEKL, per germline. The CDR3 protein is CASSQDLNRQYF. The CDR3 DNA follows: TGCGCCAGCAGCCAAGATCTTAATCGGCAGTATTTT.

The V and J genes are TRBV24-1 and TRBJ2-7; 8 bases fit TRBD2. The germline V gene has CDR1 KGHDR and CDR2 SFDVKD. The V and J ends lost 4 bases and 1 base, in that order; junction bases with no gene match: 8. This CDR3 has 16 amino acids. The CDR3 bases are TGTGCCACCAGTGACCGGGGGGGGGCTCGGTCCTACGAGCAGTACTTC. It codes for CATSDRGGARSYEQYF.

The chain links TRBV13 to TRBJ2-3; 10 bases are shared with TRBD2. Germline CDR1 reads PRHDT; CDR2 reads FYEKMQ (reference sequence). V gave up 0 bases and J gave up 1 base; unmatched junction bases: 4. This CDR3 contains 17 residues. CDR3 nucleotides: TGTGCCAGCAGCTTAGGCGTCACTAGCGGGGGCACAGATACGCAGTATTTT. Residues: CASSLGVTSGGTDTQYF. The full variable domain, completed using reference TRBV13 and TRBJ2-3, is AAGVIQSPRHLIKEKRETATLKCYPIPRHDTVYWYQQGPGQDPQFLISFYEKMQSDKGSIPDRFSAQQFSDYHSELNMSSLELGDSALYFCASSLGVTSGGTDTQYFGPGTRLTVL.

This rearrangement joins TRBV5-1 to TRBJ2-5; perhaps D is TRBD1 or TRBD2 (5 bases each). Trimming shortened V by 0 bases and J by 1 base, and 13 bases separated the two germline ends. Germline values: CDR1 SGHRS, CDR2 YFSETQ. This CDR3 comprises 16 residues. The CDR3 sequence is CASSLGVGGLQETQYF. CDR3 nucleotide sequence: TGCGCCAGCAGCTTGGGGGTTGGGGGTCTCCAAGAGACCCAGTACTTC.

In its sample, this clone was seen a few times. This chain uses TRBV5-1 with TRBJ1-1; 7 bases fit TRBD1. After removal of 1 base from V and 6 bases from J, the junction contained 6 bases not matched to a gene. Germline V CDR1 and CDR2: SGHRS, YFSETQ. The CDR3 contains 14 residues. The CDR3: CASSLQGGSSEAFF. Here the CDR3 DNA reads TGCGCCAGCAGCTTGCAGGGGGGTTCATCTGAAGCTTTCTTT.

The chain links TRBV2 to TRBJ1-1, with TRBD1 matching 7 bases. Trimming at V came to 7 bases and at J to 4 bases, leaving 15 bases not matched to a gene. From germline, CDR1 is SNHLY and CDR2 FYNNEI. This CDR3 has 16 residues. This CDR3 reads CASIGGLGRGPTEAFF. The CDR3, as DNA: TGTGCCAGCATTGGGGGGCTAGGTAGGGGGCCCACTGAAGCTTTCTTT.

This clone was counted a few times. The chain combines TRBV3-1 (or the pseudogene TRBV3-2) with TRBJ2-3, with D hard to call. Trimming pared 0 bases from V and 4 bases from J, leaving 2 bases between. The CDR3 spans 12 residues. Germline CDR1 LGHDT, CDR2 YNNKEL (reference sequence). CDR3 protein: CASSQDADTQYF. The CDR3, as DNA: TGTGCCAGCAGCCAAGATGCAGATACGCAGTATTTT.